This T cell receptor (beta chain) was profiled in a study of human thymus T cells. Study-wide results and limits: Related research described thymic repertoires that were highly overlapping among unrelated individuals.

Here immunoSEQ multiplex PCR was the method, and the copy in TCRdb shows in-frame clones only, minus some. The sample lists 78,000 or so clones, about 96% occurring once. On this clone itself: Its antigen is as yet unknown.

The CDR3 is 16 amino acids. Per the germline V gene, CDR1 is SGHRS and CDR2 is YFSETQ. The trim removed 0 bases at V and 2 bases at J, leaving 6 bases unmatched. Obtained as resections during corrective heart surgery, the thymus tissue was then studied. This receptor was obtained from a boy less than two years old with a congenital heart defect but otherwise immunologically healthy. The chain carries TRBV5-1 and TRBJ2-3; 7 bases agree with TRBD2. The sequencing input was thymus tissue. This CDR3 is CASSLVNREATDTQYF. The CDR3 DNA sequence: TGCGCCAGCAGCTTGGTCAACCGGGAGGCCACAGATACGCAGTATTTT.